The 23 T cell receptor beta chains below were found in one sample sequenced in a study of T cells in narcolepsy. This table comes from immunoSEQ multiplex PCR, and its TCRdb copy is limited to in-frame clones, with some not included. The table has roughly 17,000 clones, around 70% seen once. The sequenced material came from CD45RA- memory CD8+ T cells from PBMCs. These receptors all stem from a human donor with narcolepsy.

The chain couples TRBV9 to TRBJ2-7, with 7 bases lining up with TRBD1. CDR3 length: 15 amino acids. Trimming at V came to 0 bases and at J to 3 bases, leaving 6 bases not matched to a gene. Germline CDR1 reads SGDLS; CDR2 reads YYNGEE. The DNA for the CDR3 is TGTGCCAGCAGCGTAGGGGACAGCCTGTTCTACGAGCAGTACTTC. Its protein is CASSVGDSLFYEQYF.

The chain employs TRBV13 and TRBJ2-2; possibly TRBD2 for D (5 bases). Germline values: CDR1 PRHDT, CDR2 FYEKMQ (reference sequence). This CDR3 contains 15 residues. V was clipped by 1 base and J by 4 bases, with 10 bases between them. CDR3 in amino acids: CASSLESGSTGELFF. Written as DNA, the CDR3 is TGTGCCAGCAGCTTAGAGAGCGGCAGCACCGGGGAGCTGTTTTTT.

The rearrangement links TRBV9 to TRBJ2-7, with TRBD2 as a possible D gene (5 bases). Trimming removed 4 bases from V and 5 bases from J, with 16 bases in between. Germline loops: CDR1 SGDLS, CDR2 YYNGEE. This CDR3 has 14 residues. CDR3 amino acids: CASSMRVGGHEQYF. CDR3 DNA: TGTGCCAGCAGCATGCGGGTAGGCGGTCACGAGCAGTACTTC.

On this clone itself: At the DNA level, this CDR3 is encoded by other sequences in the same sample as well. The chain has TRBV27 and TRBJ2-3; D unclear. Trimming pared 3 bases from V and 1 base from J, leaving 2 bases between. CDR3 length: 12 amino acids. CDR1 and CDR2 (germline): MNHEY, SMNVEV (reference sequence). CDR3 loop: CASSLGTDTQYF. CDR3 bases: TGTGCCAGCAGTTTGGGCACAGATACGCAGTATTTT.

CDR3 sequence reads: CASSYKGWDGYTF. CDR3 DNA sequence: TGTGCCAGCAGTTATAAGGGATGGGATGGCTACACCTTC. The chain combines TRBV6-5 with TRBJ1-2, with D uncertain. Per germline, CDR1 MNHEY and CDR2 SVGAGI. The germline V and J ends were trimmed by 3 bases and 6 bases, with 11 bases remaining between them. This CDR3 spans 13 amino acids.

This clone is labeled as large (0.1 to 1%). The chain carries TRBV29-1 and TRBJ1-1; D ambiguous. Germline CDR1 and CDR2: SQVTM and ANQGSEA. The length of the CDR3 is 13 residues. V was pared by 3 bases and J by 0 bases, with 8 bases between. The CDR3 reads CSVDGRLNTEAFF. The CDR3 bases are TGCAGCGTTGATGGCAGGCTGAACACTGAAGCTTTCTTT.

The V call is TRBV25-1, the J call TRBJ2-7; 9 bases match TRBD1. CDR1 MGHDK and CDR2 SYGVNS come from the germline V gene. The V and J ends lost 3 bases and 4 bases, in that order; junction bases with no gene match: 4. The CDR3 covers 14 residues. CDR3 sequence: CASSDGTGWYEQYF. Written as DNA, the CDR3 is TGTGCCAGCAGTGACGGGACAGGGTGGTACGAGCAGTACTTC.

This sequence joins TRBV6-5 and TRBJ2-3; 10 nucleotides line up with TRBD1. Germline V gene lookup returns CDR1 MNHEY and CDR2 SVGAGI. CDR3 size: 16 residues. V shed 4 bases and J 2 bases; nucleotides not matched to a gene: 6. The CDR3 DNA is TGTGCCAGCAGTTCCGGGGGACAGGGGTACACAGATACGCAGTATTTT. Amino acid sequence: CASSSGGQGYTDTQYF.

The chain links TRBV2 to TRBJ2-2; perhaps TRBD1 as D (6 bases). Deletions cut 6 bases from V and 5 bases from J, with 10 bases between. Per the germline V gene, CDR1 is SNHLY and CDR2 is FYNNEI. This CDR3 is built from 13 residues. Here the CDR3 DNA reads TGTGCCAGCAGACAGGGACGGACCGGGGAGCTGTTTTTT. Translating it yields CASRQGRTGELFF.

This clone was recorded only once. V is TRBV27 and J is TRBJ2-2, with 7 nucleotides matching TRBD1. V was clipped by 5 bases and J by 3 bases; unmatched bases: 9. Germline V lookup: CDR1 MNHEY, CDR2 SMNVEV (reference sequence). CDR3 length: 16 residues. The CDR3 is CASSLLRDSYTGELFF. The CDR3 DNA follows: TGTGCCAGCAGTCTCCTCAGGGACAGCTACACCGGGGAGCTGTTTTTT.

The chain recombines TRBV5-6 with TRBJ2-5; D gene unclear. The end of the DNA fits TRBJ2-7 better, so the J call may be wrong. CDR1 is SGHDT, CDR2 YYEEEE, per germline. The CDR3 is made up of 14 amino acids. CDR3 DNA sequence: TGTGCCAGCAGCTTGGAGGTTGGATTCAACGAGCAGTACTTC. Amino acids: CASSLEVGFNEQYF.

This clone was observed a few times. The chain combines TRBV30 with TRBJ1-2; 9 bases map to TRBD1. Germline values: CDR1 GTSNPN, CDR2 SVGIG (reference sequence). V lost 5 bases and J lost 8; bases outside the gene matches: 6. The CDR3 contains 12 residues. The CDR3 nucleotides are TGTGCCTGGGGGGACAGGGTGCGCGGCTACACCTTC. It yields the protein CAWGDRVRGYTF.

The rearrangement uses TRBV11-1 and TRBJ1-1; unclear D gene. The V end was cut by 7 bases, the J end by 5 bases, with 11 bases between. Germline V gene sequence: CDR1 SGHAT, CDR2 FQDESV (reference sequence). This CDR3 comprises 12 residues. The DNA of the CDR3 is TGTGCCAGCACCCCAGTGAGAACTGAAGCTTTCTTT. Translation gives CASTPVRTEAFF.

The V and J genes are TRBV11-3 and TRBJ2-1, with D perhaps TRBD2 (6 bases). Looked up from germline, CDR1 is SGHNT and CDR2 is YENEEA. V shed 1 base and J shed 0 bases, with 13 bases lying between them. The CDR3 contains 17 residues. The CDR3 loop reads CASSLAGLARSYNEQFF. CDR3 bases: TGTGCCAGCAGCTTAGCCGGTCTAGCGCGCTCCTACAATGAGCAGTTCTTC.

The chain employs TRBV10-1 and TRBJ2-7, with D perhaps TRBD1 (6 bases). Trimming took off 3 bases at V and 3 bases at J, with 12 bases between the two ends. This CDR3 has 14 residues. Looked up from germline, CDR1 is WNHNN and CDR2 is SYGVQD (reference sequence). CDR3 DNA sequence: TGCGCCAGCAGTGACCGGGACACCAACTACGAGCAGTACTTC. As protein: CASSDRDTNYEQYF.

The chain couples TRBV9 to TRBJ2-2; 9 bases fit TRBD2. Trimming removed 4 bases from V and 4 bases from J; junction bases left unmatched: 8. CDR1 is SGDLS, CDR2 YYNGEE, per germline. The length of the CDR3 is 16 residues. As DNA, the CDR3 is TGTGCCAGCAGCCCCGCGGGGGGGCTTGGCACCGGGGAGCTGTTTTTT. Amino acids: CASSPAGGLGTGELFF.

This chain links TRBV7-9 with TRBJ1-2; 11 bases align to TRBD1. The CDR3 is made up of 19 amino acids. Trimming at V came to 5 bases and at J to 3 bases, leaving 17 bases not matched to a gene. CDR1 is SEHNR and CDR2 is FQNEAQ in the germline V gene (reference sequence). CDR3 nucleotides: TGTGCCAGCAGCATTCTCGTCATTGGACAGGGGGCCTTTCACTATGGCTACACCTTC. Translated, it gives CASSILVIGQGAFHYGYTF.

The genes are TRBV7-9 and TRBJ2-1; 7 bases are a match to TRBD2. Germline lookup yields CDR1 SEHNR and CDR2 FQNEAQ (reference sequence). V shed 1 base and J 7 bases; nucleotides not matched to a gene: 13. The CDR3 loop spans 17 amino acids. The CDR3 coding sequence is TGTGCCAGCAGCTTAGGGGATGGGGCTAGCGGAAGTAATGAGCAGTTCTTC. Its translation: CASSLGDGASGSNEQFF.

In this sample, this clone turned up a few times. The chain joins TRBV4-1 to TRBJ2-7; D tentatively fits TRBD1 or TRBD2 (5 bases each). With 4 bases removed from V and 1 base from J, the gap between germline ends came to 14 bases. Germline V CDR1 and CDR2: MGHRA, YSYEKL. This CDR3 region has 15 residues. The CDR3 loop reads CASSRTGTESYEQYF. The CDR3 DNA is TGCGCCAGCAGCCGCACCGGGACGGAATCCTACGAGCAGTACTTC.

This clone is a singleton in its sample. The rearrangement uses TRBV7-9 and TRBJ2-7; D is uncertain. Trimming cost V 8 bases and J 4 bases, with 12 bases left between them. Germline V lookup: CDR1 SEHNR, CDR2 FQNEAQ (reference sequence). The length of the CDR3 is 12 residues. The CDR3 region has the DNA TGTGCCAGCGCCCCACGATTATACGAGCAGTACTTC. This sequence encodes CASAPRLYEQYF.

The gene calls are TRBV5-1 and TRBJ2-2; tentative D call: TRBD1 (6 bases). Deletions cut 0 bases from V and 2 bases from J, with 17 bases between. Germline V lookup: CDR1 SGHRS, CDR2 YFSETQ. This CDR3 spans 18 amino acids. The DNA of the CDR3 is TGCGCCAGCAGCTTGGCGATAGCCGGGACACTTAACACCGGGGAGCTGTTTTTT. Translation: CASSLAIAGTLNTGELFF.

The chain couples TRBV27 to TRBJ2-7, with D possibly being TRBD1 (7 bases). CDR1 MNHEY and CDR2 SMNVEV come from the germline V gene (reference sequence). CDR3 length: 16 amino acids. V dropped 6 bases and J dropped 0 bases, with 18 bases sitting between them. Here the CDR3 DNA reads TGTGCCAGCAGAAGGGGAGGCAGGGGGTTCTCCTACGAGCAGTACTTC. This encodes CASRRGGRGFSYEQYF.

The V and J genes are TRBV5-8 and TRBJ2-1; 11 bases fit TRBD2. With V trimmed by 8 bases and J by 4 bases, 8 bases remained unmatched. The CDR3 is made up of 15 amino acids. The germline gives CDR1 SGHTS, CDR2 YDEGEE. CDR3 sequence (DNA): TGTGCCAGTAGTTGGGGGACTAGCGGTTACAATGAGCAGTTCTTC. This sequence encodes CASSWGTSGYNEQFF.